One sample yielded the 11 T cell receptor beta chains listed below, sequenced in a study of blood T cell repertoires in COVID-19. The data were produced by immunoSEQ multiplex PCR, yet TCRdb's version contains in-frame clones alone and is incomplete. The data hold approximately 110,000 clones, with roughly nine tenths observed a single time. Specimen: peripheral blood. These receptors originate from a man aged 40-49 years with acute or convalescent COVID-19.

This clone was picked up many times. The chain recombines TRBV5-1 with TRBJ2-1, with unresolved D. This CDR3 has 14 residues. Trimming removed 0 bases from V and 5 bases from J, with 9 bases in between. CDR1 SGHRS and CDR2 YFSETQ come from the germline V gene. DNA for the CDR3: TGCGCCAGCAGCTTGGCACCCAGAAACAATGAGCAGTTCTTC. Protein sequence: CASSLAPRNNEQFF.

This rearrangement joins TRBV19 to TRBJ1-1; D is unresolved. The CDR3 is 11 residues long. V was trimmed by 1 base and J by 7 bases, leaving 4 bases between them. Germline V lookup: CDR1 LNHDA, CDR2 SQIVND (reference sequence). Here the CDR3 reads CASSIVGEAFF. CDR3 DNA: TGTGCCAGTAGTATAGTCGGTGAAGCTTTCTTT. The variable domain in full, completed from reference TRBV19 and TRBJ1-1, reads DGGITQSPKYLFRKEGQNVTLSCEQNLNHDAMYWYRQDPGQGLRLIYYSQIVNDFQKGDIAEGYSVSREKKESFPLTVTSAQKNPTAFYLCASSIVGEAFFGQGTRLTVV.

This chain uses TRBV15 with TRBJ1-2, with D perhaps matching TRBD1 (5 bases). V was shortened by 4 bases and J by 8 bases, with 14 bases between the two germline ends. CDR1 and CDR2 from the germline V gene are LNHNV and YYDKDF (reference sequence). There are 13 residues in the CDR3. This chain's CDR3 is CATSTDTGTGYTF. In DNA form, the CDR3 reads TGTGCCACCAGCACCGATACAGGAACCGGCTACACCTTC.

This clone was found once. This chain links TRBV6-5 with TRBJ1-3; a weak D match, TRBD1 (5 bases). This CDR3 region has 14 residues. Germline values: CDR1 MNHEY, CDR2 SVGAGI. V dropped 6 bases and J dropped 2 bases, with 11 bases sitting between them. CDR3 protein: CASSRDRTGNTIYF. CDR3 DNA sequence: TGTGCCAGCAGCCGCGACAGAACTGGAAACACCATATATTTT.

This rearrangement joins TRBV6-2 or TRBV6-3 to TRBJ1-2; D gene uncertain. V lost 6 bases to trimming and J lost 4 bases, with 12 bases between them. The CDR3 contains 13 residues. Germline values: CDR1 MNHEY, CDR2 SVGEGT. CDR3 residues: CASSITSSYGYTF. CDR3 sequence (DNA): TGTGCCAGCAGCATTACATCCAGCTATGGCTACACCTTC.

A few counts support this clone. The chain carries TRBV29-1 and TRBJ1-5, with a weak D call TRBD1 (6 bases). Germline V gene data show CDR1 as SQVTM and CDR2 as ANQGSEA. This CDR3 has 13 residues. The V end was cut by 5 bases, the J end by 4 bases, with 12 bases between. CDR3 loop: CSVSTGRNQPQHF. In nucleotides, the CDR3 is TGCAGCGTTAGTACAGGGCGTAATCAGCCCCAGCATTTT.

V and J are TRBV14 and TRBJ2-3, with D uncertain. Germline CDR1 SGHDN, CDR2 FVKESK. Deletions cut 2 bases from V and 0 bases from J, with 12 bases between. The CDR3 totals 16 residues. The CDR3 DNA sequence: TGTGCCAGCAGCCAATTCAAACCAACTAGCACAGATACGCAGTATTTT. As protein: CASSQFKPTSTDTQYF.

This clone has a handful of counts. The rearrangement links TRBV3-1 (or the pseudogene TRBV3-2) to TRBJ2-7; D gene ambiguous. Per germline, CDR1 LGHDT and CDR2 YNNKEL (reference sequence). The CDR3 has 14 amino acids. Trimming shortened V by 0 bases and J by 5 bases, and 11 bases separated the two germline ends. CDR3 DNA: TGTGCCAGCAGCCAAGAGGGCACAAGCCACGAGCAGTACTTC. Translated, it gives CASSQEGTSHEQYF.

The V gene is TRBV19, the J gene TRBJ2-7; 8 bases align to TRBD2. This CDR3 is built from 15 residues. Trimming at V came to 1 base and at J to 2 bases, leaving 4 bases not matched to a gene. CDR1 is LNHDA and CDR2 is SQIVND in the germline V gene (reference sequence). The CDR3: CASSIVASGPYEQYF. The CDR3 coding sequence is TGTGCCAGTAGTATAGTTGCTAGCGGGCCCTACGAGCAGTACTTC.

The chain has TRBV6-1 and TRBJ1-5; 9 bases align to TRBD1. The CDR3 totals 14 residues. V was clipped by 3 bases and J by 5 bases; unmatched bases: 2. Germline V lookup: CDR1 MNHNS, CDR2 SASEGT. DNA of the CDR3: TGTGCCAGCAGTGAGGGGACAGGGCATCAGCCCCAGCATTTT. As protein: CASSEGTGHQPQHF.

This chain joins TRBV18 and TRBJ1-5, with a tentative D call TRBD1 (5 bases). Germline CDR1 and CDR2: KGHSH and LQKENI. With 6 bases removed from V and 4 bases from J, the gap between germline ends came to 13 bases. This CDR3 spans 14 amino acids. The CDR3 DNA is TGTGCCAGCTCTGCAGGGATTACGAATCAGCCCCAGCATTTT. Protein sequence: CASSAGITNQPQHF.